This T cell receptor (beta chain) originates from a study of cytomegalovirus exposure and HLA in healthy donors. General observations from the study: Immune exposure data for these donors was limited to CMV serostatus.

This CDR3 contains 12 residues. Germline assignment: CDR1 SGHTA and CDR2 FQGNSA. The germline V and J ends were trimmed by 5 bases and 9 bases, with 13 bases remaining between them. This PCR relied on a set of 60 Vbeta primers and 13 Jbeta primers. The assay was immunoSEQ multiplex PCR, and TCRdb's table has in-frame clones only and misses some. The sample holds fewer than 200,000 clones, around 88% seen once. As for this clone: Its target is unknown.

Sequencing was carried out using PBMCs. This sequence was found in a man aged 35 to 55 in good health and CMV-seropositive. The J gene is TRBJ1-1, the V gene TRBV7-2; D is unclear. The CDR3 sequence is CASSPTQRKAFF. The CDR3 bases are TGTGCCAGCAGCCCTACCCAACGCAAAGCTTTCTTT.